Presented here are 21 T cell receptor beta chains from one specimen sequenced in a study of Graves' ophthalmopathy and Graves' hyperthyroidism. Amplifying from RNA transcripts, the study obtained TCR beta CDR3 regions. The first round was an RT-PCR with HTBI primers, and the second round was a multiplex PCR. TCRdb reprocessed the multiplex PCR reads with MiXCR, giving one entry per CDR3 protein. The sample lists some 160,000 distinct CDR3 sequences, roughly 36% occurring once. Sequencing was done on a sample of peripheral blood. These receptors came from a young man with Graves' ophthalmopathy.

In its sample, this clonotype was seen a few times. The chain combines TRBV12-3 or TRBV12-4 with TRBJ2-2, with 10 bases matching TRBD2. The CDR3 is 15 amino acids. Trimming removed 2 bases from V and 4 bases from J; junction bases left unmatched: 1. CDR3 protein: CASSLSGRATGELFF. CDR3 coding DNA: TGTGCCAGCAGTTTAAGCGGGAGGGCCACCGGGGAGCTGTTTTTT.

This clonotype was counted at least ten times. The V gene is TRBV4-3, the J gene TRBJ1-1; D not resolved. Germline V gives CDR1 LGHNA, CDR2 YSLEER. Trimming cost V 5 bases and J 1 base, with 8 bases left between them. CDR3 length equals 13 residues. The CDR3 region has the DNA TGCGCCAGCAGCTCCGATACGAACACTGAAGCTTTCTTT. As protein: CASSSDTNTEAFF.

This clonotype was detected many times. Here the CDR3 reads CASSGGMGRPNTEAFF. CDR3 DNA: TGTGCCAGCAGTGGGGGAATGGGCAGGCCGAACACTGAAGCTTTCTTT. The chain joins TRBV6-1 to TRBJ1-1; no definite D call. Germline V gene lookup returns CDR1 MNHNS and CDR2 SASEGT. The V end was cut by 4 bases, the J end by 1 base, with 16 bases between. The CDR3 extends over 16 amino acids.

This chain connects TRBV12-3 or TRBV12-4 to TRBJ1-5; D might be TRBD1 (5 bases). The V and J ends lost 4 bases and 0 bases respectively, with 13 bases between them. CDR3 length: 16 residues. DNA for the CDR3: TGTGCCAGCAGTTCAAGGGCAGGGTTTAGCAATCAGCCCCAGCATTTT. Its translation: CASSSRAGFSNQPQHF.

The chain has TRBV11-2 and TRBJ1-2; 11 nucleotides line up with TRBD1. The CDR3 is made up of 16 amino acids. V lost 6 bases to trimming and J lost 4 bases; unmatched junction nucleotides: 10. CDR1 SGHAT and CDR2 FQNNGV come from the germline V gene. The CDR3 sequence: CASSARRDRGSYGYTF. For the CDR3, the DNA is TGTGCCAGCAGTGCACGTCGGGACAGGGGGAGCTATGGCTACACCTTC. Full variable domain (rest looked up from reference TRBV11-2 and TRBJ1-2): EAGVAQSPRYKIIEKRQSVAFWCNPISGHATLYWYQQILGQGPKLLIQFQNNGVVDDSQLPKDRFSAERLKGVDSTLKIQPAKLEDSAVYLCASSARRDRGSYGYTFGSGTRLTVV.

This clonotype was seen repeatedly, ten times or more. The CDR3 here is CASSLRRGADEQYF. The CDR3 DNA is TGCGCCAGCAGCTTGAGGCGGGGGGCAGACGAGCAGTACTTC. The rearrangement uses TRBV5-1 and TRBJ2-7, with 8 positions matching TRBD2. The germline CDR1 and CDR2 sequences are SGHRS and YFSETQ. The CDR3 contains 14 residues. V was pared by 1 base and J by 5 bases, with 5 bases of the junction left unmatched.

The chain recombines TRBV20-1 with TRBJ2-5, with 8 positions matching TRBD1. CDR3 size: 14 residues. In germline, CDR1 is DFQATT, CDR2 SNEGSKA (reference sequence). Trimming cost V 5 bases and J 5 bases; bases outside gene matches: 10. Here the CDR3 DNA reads TGCAGTGCTCAAGACAGGGGAGCAAGCGAGACCCAGTACTTC. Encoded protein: CSAQDRGASETQYF.

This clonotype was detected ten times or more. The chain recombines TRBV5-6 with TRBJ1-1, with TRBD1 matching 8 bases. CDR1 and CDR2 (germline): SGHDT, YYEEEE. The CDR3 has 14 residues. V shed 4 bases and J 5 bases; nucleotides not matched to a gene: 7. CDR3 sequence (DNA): TGTGCCAGCAGCCGGTCAGGGGGCTGGACTGAAGCTTTCTTT. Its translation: CASSRSGGWTEAFF.

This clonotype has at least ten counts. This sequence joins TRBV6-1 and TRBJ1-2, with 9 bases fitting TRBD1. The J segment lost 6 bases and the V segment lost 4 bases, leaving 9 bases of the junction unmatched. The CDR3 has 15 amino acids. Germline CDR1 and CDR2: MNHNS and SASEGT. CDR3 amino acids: CASSGQGQGNDGYTF. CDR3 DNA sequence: TGTGCCAGCAGTGGTCAGGGACAGGGAAATGATGGCTACACCTTC.

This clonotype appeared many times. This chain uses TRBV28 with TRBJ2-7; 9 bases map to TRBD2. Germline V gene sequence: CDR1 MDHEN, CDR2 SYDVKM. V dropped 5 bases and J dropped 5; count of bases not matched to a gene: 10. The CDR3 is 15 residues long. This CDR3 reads CASSLSVAGVDEQYF. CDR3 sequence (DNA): TGTGCCAGCAGTCTCAGTGTAGCGGGAGTAGACGAGCAGTACTTC. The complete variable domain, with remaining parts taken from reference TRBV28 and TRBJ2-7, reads DVKVTQSSRYLVKRTGEKVFLECVQDMDHENMFWYRQDPGLGLRLIYFSYDVKMKEKGDIPEGYSVSREKKERFSLILESASTNQTSMYLCASSLSVAGVDEQYFGPGTRLTVT.

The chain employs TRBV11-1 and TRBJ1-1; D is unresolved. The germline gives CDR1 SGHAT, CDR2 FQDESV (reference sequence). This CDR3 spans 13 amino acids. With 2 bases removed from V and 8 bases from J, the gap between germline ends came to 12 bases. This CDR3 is CASSLWSGGEAFF. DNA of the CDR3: TGTGCCAGCAGCTTATGGTCGGGCGGAGAAGCTTTCTTT.

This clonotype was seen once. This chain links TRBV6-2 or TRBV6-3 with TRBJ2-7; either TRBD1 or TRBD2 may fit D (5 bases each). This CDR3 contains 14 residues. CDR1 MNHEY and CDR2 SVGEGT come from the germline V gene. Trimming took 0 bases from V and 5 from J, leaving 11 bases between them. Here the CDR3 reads CASSYSPVGDEQYF. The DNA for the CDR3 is TGTGCCAGCAGTTACTCGCCGGTGGGGGACGAGCAGTACTTC.

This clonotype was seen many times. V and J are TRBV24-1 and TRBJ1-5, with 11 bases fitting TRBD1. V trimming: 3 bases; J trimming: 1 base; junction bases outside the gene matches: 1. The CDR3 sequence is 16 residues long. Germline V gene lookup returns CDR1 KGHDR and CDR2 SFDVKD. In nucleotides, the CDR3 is TGTGCCACCAGTGATGGACAGGGGGCAAGCAATCAGCCCCAGCATTTT. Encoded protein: CATSDGQGASNQPQHF.

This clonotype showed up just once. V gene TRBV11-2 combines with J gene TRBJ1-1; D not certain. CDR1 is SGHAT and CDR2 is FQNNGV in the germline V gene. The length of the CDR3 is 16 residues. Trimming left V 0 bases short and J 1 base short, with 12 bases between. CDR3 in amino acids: CASSLEQGRRNTEAFF. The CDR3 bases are TGTGCCAGCAGCTTAGAGCAAGGACGGAGGAACACTGAAGCTTTCTTT.

The DNA of the CDR3 is TGCAGCGTTGCCTCTGGCTACACCTTC. This gives the protein CSVASGYTF. The rearrangement joins TRBV29-1 to TRBJ1-2; no firm D call. The CDR3 runs to 9 residues. Trimming stripped 4 bases from V and 7 bases from J, with 4 bases between. Looked up from germline, CDR1 is SQVTM and CDR2 is ANQGSEA.

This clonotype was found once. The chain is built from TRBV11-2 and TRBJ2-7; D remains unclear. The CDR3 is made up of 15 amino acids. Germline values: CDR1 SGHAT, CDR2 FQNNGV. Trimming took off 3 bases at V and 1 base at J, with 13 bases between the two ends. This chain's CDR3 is CASSFGGMRSYEQYF. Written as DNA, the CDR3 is TGTGCCAGCAGCTTCGGTGGGATGAGGTCCTACGAGCAGTACTTC.

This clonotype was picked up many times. CDR3 coding DNA: TGTGCCAGCAGCCGAACAGGGGCGTCTGGAAACACCATATATTTT. It encodes CASSRTGASGNTIYF. The chain couples TRBV6-2 or TRBV6-3 to TRBJ1-3, with 7 bases fitting TRBD1. CDR3 length equals 15 residues. The germline CDR1 and CDR2 sequences are MNHEY and SVGEGT. V lost 6 bases, J lost 1 base, and 6 bases stayed unmatched.

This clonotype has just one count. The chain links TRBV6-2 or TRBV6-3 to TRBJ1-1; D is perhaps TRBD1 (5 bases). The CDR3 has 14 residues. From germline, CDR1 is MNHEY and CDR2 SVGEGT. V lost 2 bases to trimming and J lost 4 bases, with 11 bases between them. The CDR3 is CASSYRTGTTEAFF. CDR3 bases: TGTGCCAGCAGTTACCGAACAGGTACCACTGAAGCTTTCTTT.

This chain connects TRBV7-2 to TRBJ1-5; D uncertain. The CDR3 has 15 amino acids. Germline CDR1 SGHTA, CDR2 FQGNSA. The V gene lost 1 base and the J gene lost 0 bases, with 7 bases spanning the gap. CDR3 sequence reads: CASSLGSYSNQPQHF. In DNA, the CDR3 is TGTGCCAGCAGCTTAGGCAGCTATAGCAATCAGCCCCAGCATTTT.

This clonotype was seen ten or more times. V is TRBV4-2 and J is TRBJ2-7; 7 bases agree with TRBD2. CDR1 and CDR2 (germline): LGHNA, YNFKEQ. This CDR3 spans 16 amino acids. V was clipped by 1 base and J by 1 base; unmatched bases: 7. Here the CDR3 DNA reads TGTGCCAGCAGCCAAGTTCTCAGCGGGGAGTCCTACGAGCAGTACTTC. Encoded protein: CASSQVLSGESYEQYF.

CDR3 in amino acids: CASSNRVGVSYEQYF. In DNA form, the CDR3 reads TGCGCCAGCAGCAACAGGGTTGGAGTATCCTACGAGCAGTACTTC. The gene calls are TRBV5-1 and TRBJ2-7; the D gene is possibly TRBD1 (6 bases). V lost 4 bases and J 1 base, leaving 15 bases between the germline ends. The CDR3 is 15 amino acids. Germline assignment: CDR1 SGHRS and CDR2 YFSETQ.